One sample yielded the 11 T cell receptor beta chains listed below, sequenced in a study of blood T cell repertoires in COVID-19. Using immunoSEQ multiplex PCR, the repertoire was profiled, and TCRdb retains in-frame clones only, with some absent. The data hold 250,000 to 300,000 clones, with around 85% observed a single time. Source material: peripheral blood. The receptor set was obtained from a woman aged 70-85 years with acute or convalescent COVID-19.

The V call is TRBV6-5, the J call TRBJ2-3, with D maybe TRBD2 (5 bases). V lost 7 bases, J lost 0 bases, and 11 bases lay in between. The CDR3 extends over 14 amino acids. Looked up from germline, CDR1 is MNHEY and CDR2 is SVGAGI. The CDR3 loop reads CASMRAMSTDTQYF. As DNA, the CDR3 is TGTGCCAGCATGCGGGCCATGAGCACAGATACGCAGTATTTT.

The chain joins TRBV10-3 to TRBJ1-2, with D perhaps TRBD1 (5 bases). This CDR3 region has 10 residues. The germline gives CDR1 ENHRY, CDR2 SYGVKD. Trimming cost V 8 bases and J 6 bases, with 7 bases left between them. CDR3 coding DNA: TGTGCCATCTTCAGGGATGGCTACACCTTC. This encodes CAIFRDGYTF.

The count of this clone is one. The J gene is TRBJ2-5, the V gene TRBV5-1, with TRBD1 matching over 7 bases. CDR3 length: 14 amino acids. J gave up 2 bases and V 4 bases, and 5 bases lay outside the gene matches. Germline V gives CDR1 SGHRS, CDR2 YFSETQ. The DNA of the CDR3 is TGCGCCAGCAGCCAGCGACAGGGACAAGAGACCCAGTACTTC. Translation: CASSQRQGQETQYF.

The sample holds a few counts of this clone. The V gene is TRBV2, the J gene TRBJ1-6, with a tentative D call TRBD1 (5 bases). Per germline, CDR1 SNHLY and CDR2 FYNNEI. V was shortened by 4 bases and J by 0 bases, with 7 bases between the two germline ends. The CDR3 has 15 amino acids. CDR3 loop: CASSARDSYNSPLHF. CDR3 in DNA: TGTGCCAGCAGTGCCAGGGACTCCTATAATTCACCCCTCCACTTT.

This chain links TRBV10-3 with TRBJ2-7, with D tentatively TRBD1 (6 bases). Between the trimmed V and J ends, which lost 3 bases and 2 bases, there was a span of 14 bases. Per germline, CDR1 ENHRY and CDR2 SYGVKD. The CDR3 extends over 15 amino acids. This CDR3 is CAISDQGKGAYEQYF. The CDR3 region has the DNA TGTGCCATCAGTGATCAGGGGAAGGGAGCCTACGAGCAGTACTTC.

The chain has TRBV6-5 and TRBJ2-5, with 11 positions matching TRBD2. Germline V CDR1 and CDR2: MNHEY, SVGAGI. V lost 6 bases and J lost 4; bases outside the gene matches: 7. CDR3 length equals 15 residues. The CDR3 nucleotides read TGTGCCAGCAGGGGTAGCGGGGGGGCCGGAGAGACCCAGTACTTC. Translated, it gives CASRGSGGAGETQYF.

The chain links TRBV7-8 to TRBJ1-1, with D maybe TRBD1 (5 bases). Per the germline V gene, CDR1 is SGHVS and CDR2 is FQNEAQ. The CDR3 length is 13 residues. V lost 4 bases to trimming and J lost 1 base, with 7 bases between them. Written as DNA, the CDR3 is TGTGCCAGCAGCTCCGACAGGAACACTGAAGCTTTCTTT. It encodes CASSSDRNTEAFF.

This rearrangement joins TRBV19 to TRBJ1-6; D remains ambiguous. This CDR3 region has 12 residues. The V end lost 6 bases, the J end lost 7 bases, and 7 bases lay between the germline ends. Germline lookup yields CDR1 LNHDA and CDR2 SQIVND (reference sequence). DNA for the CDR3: TGTGCCAGTAGGCAGACAAATTCACCCCTCCACTTT. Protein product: CASRQTNSPLHF. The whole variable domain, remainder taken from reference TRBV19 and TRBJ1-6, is DGGITQSPKYLFRKEGQNVTLSCEQNLNHDAMYWYRQDPGQGLRLIYYSQIVNDFQKGDIAEGYSVSREKKESFPLTVTSAQKNPTAFYLCASRQTNSPLHFGNGTRLTVT.

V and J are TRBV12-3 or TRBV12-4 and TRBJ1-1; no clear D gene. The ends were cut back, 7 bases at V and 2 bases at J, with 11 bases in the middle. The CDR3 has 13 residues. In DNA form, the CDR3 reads TGTGCCAGCACCCCGGGAATTAACACTGAAGCTTTCTTT. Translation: CASTPGINTEAFF.

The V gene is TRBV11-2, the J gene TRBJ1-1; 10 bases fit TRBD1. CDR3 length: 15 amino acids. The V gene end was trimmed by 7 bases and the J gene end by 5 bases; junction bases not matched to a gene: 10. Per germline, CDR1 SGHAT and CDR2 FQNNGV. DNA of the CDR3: TGTGCCAGCACCTTGACAGGGGGCGTGAGGACTGAAGCTTTCTTT. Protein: CASTLTGGVRTEAFF.

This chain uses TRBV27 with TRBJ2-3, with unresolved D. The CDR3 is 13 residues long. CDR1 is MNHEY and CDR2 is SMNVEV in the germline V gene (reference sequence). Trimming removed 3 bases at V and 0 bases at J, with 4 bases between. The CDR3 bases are TGTGCCAGCAGTTTGTTAAGCACAGATACGCAGTATTTT. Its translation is CASSLLSTDTQYF.